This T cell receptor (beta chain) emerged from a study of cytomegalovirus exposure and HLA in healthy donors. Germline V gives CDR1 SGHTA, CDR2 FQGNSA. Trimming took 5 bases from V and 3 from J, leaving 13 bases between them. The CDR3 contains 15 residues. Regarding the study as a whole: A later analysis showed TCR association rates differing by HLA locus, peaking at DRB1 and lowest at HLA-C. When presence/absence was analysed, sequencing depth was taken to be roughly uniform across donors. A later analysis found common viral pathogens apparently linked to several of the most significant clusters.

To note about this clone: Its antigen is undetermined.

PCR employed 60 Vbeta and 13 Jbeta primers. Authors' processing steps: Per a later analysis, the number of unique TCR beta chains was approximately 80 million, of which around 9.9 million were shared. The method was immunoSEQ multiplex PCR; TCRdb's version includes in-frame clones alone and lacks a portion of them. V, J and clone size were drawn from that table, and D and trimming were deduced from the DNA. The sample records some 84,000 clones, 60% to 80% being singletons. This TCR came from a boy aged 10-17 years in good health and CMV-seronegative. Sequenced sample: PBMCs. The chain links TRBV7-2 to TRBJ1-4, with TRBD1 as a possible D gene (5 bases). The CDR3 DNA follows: TGTGCCAGCAGCGCACGGGGGAGACCTAATGAAAAACTGTTTTTT. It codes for CASSARGRPNEKLFF. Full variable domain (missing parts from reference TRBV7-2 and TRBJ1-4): GAGVSQSPSNKVTEKGKDVELRCDPISGHTALYWYRQSLGQGLEFLIYFQGNSAPDKSGLPSDRFSAERTGGSVSTLTIQRTQQEDSAVYLCASSARGRPNEKLFFGSGTQLSVL.